This paragraph reports one T cell receptor beta chain. Its antigen remains unknown. V lost 2 bases, J lost 0 bases, and 13 bases lay in between. Germline V CDR1 and CDR2: SGHVS, FQNEAQ. This CDR3 has 16 amino acids. This record comes from a study of T cells in localized non-small cell lung cancer. Overall study findings and caveats: Out of the top 100 tumor clones, a median approximately 57 were seen in adjacent lung. Compared with tumor, uninvolved adjacent lung displayed greater T cell clonality, ranking highest overall. Because sequencing included only one region (of the tumor), heterogeneity remains possible.

Only in-frame clones appear in the TCRdb table, and some are missing; sequencing was by immunoSEQ multiplex PCR. The sample lists about 24,000 clones; roughly 90% were seen once. This sequence was found in a woman aged 35 to 70 with stage I lung adenocarcinoma. The sample consisted of peripheral blood, taken before any cancer treatment. The genes are TRBV7-8 and TRBJ1-1; no reliable D call. The CDR3 sequence is CASSLQQRAMNTEAFF. The CDR3 DNA is TGTGCCAGCAGCTTACAGCAGCGAGCCATGAACACTGAAGCTTTCTTT.